The 32 T cell receptor beta chains below all came from one sample that was sequenced in a study of T cell responses to AZD1222 COVID-19 vaccine. TCRdb keeps only in-frame clones here, not all; method: immunoSEQ multiplex PCR. Of some 120,000 clones listed, 88% are singletons. The material was peripheral blood, obtained on day 0 of AZD1222 vaccination. Receptors were obtained from an adult in good health.

J is TRBJ2-7 and V is TRBV28; TRBD2 aligns across 10 bases. Germline CDR1 MDHEN, CDR2 SYDVKM. CDR3 length: 15 amino acids. Germline trimming cut 6 bases from V and 7 bases from J; bases unmatched to any gene: 12. The chain's CDR3 is CASRLGLAGAGEQYF. CDR3 nucleotides: TGTGCCAGCAGGTTGGGGCTAGCGGGAGCGGGGGAGCAGTACTTC.

J is TRBJ2-2 and V is TRBV4-1, with D possibly being TRBD1 (6 bases). Trimming removed 4 bases from V and 2 bases from J, with 17 bases in between. CDR1 and CDR2 from the germline V gene are MGHRA and YSYEKL. The CDR3 sequence is 17 residues long. The CDR3 nucleotides read TGCGCCAGCAGCCCGAGGACAGTCCCCGCCAACACCGGGGAGCTGTTTTTT. Translating it yields CASSPRTVPANTGELFF.

The J gene is TRBJ2-2, the V gene TRBV6-5; D is undetermined. Germline CDR1 MNHEY, CDR2 SVGAGI. Deletions cut 2 bases from V and 5 bases from J, with 12 bases between. CDR3 size: 15 residues. The CDR3 spells CASSYGQARTGELFF. The CDR3 nucleotides are TGTGCCAGCAGTTACGGGCAAGCCCGGACCGGGGAGCTGTTTTTT.

This chain links TRBV14 with TRBJ2-5; tentatively, D is TRBD1 (5 bases). The CDR3 length is 12 residues. Trimming left V 4 bases short and J 4 bases short, with 7 bases between. Germline V gives CDR1 SGHDN, CDR2 FVKESK. The CDR3 loop reads CASSRQLETQYF. The CDR3 DNA reads as TGTGCCAGCAGCCGACAGTTAGAGACCCAGTACTTC.

The count of this clone is one. The chain links TRBV4-2 to TRBJ2-1; TRBD2 aligns across 11 bases. This CDR3 has 18 amino acids. The ends lost 0 bases at V and 3 bases at J; junction bases unmatched: 7. Germline V gene data show CDR1 as LGHNA and CDR2 as YNFKEQ. CDR3 region: CASSQDRSLAGDYNEQFF. The CDR3 nucleotides read TGTGCCAGCAGCCAAGATCGGTCACTAGCGGGAGACTACAATGAGCAGTTCTTC.

This clone is a singleton in its sample. The genes are TRBV7-9 and TRBJ1-2; D not certain. Per germline, CDR1 SEHNR and CDR2 FQNEAQ (reference sequence). This CDR3 comprises 14 residues. The V and J ends lost 1 base and 6 bases respectively, with 12 bases between them. In nucleotides, the CDR3 is TGTGCCAGCAGCTTAGACAGCTACAAGGATGGCTACACCTTC. Translating gives CASSLDSYKDGYTF.

This clone was observed at least ten times. The V gene is TRBV7-3, the J gene TRBJ2-7; D is possibly TRBD2 (5 bases). CDR1 is SGHTA, CDR2 FQGTGA, per germline. V was clipped by 5 bases and J by 2 bases, with 19 bases between them. This CDR3 is built from 16 residues. CDR3 nucleotide sequence: TGTGCCAGCAGCATAGACGGAGCGGTCACAACCTACGAGCAGTACTTC. Its translation: CASSIDGAVTTYEQYF.

V usage is TRBV7-6 and J usage is TRBJ2-3; 7 bases match TRBD2. The CDR3 is 15 residues long. Unmatched junction bases numbered 5, after V lost 5 bases and J lost 0 bases. CDR1 SGHVS and CDR2 FNYEAQ come from the germline V gene. The CDR3 DNA reads as TGTGCCAGCAGCACAAGCGGGGCTAGCACAGATACGCAGTATTTT. This codes for CASSTSGASTDTQYF. Supplemented by reference TRBV7-6 and TRBJ2-3, the full variable domain reads GAGVSQSPRYKVTKRGQDVALRCDPISGHVSLYWYRQALGQGPEFLTYFNYEAQQDKSGLPNDRFSAERPEGSISTLTIQRTEQRDSAMYRCASSTSGASTDTQYFGPGTRLTVL.

The table lists this clone with a few counts. V and J are TRBV7-2 and TRBJ1-6; 7 nucleotides align to TRBD1. Germline assignment: CDR1 SGHTA and CDR2 FQGNSA. The V gene end was trimmed by 1 base and the J gene end by 10 bases; junction bases not matched to a gene: 4. The CDR3 totals 14 residues. CDR3 region: CASSLETGRSPLHF. The CDR3 nucleotides read TGTGCCAGCAGCTTAGAGACAGGGAGGTCACCCCTCCACTTT.

CDR3 protein: CASSWGPYEQYF. The CDR3, as DNA: TGTGCCAGCAGCTGGGGGCCCTACGAGCAGTACTTC. J is TRBJ2-7 and V is TRBV5-4; D is perhaps TRBD1 (6 bases). There are 12 residues in the CDR3. Trimming took 3 bases from V and 2 from J, leaving 6 bases between them. Germline CDR1 is SGHNT and CDR2 is YYREEE (reference sequence). Based on the CDR3 plus reference TRBV5-4 and TRBJ2-7, the full variable domain is ETGVTQSPTHLIKTRGQQVTLRCSSQSGHNTVSWYQQALGQGPQFIFQYYREEENGRGNFPPRFSGLQFPNYSSELNVNALELDDSALYLCASSWGPYEQYFGPGTRLTVT.

V is TRBV7-2 and J is TRBJ1-4; D unclear. This CDR3 is 14 amino acids long. V lost 2 bases and J 8 bases, leaving 12 bases between the germline ends. Germline lookup yields CDR1 SGHTA and CDR2 FQGNSA. CDR3 in DNA: TGTGCCAGCAGCTTACAGGTATCAGAGGAAAAACTGTTTTTT. This gives the protein CASSLQVSEEKLFF.

Note on this clone: Other DNA sequences in this specimen translate into the identical CDR3. The CDR3 protein is CASSLGGGSSYEQYF. The CDR3, as DNA: TGTGCCAGCAGCTTGGGCGGGGGCTCCTCCTACGAGCAGTACTTC. The chain combines TRBV5-4 with TRBJ2-7; tentatively, D is TRBD2 (7 bases). Per germline, CDR1 SGHNT and CDR2 YYREEE (reference sequence). V was pared by 0 bases and J by 0 bases, with 10 bases between. This CDR3 spans 15 amino acids.

This clone came up once. The rearrangement links TRBV4-3 to TRBJ1-1; D call uncertain. This CDR3 region has 14 residues. Germline V gene lookup returns CDR1 LGHNA and CDR2 YSLEER. Trimming took off 4 bases at V and 2 bases at J, with 11 bases between the two ends. The CDR3 reads CASSLRTANTEAFF. CDR3 DNA sequence: TGCGCCAGCAGCCTGAGGACGGCAAACACTGAAGCTTTCTTT.

The chain uses TRBV5-1 and TRBJ2-2; D is undetermined. Germline V gene sequence: CDR1 SGHRS, CDR2 YFSETQ. V was shortened by 4 bases and J by 1 base, with 2 bases between the two germline ends. The CDR3 is 12 residues long. CDR3 DNA: TGCGCCAGCAGCGTGAACACCGGGGAGCTGTTTTTT. Translated: CASSVNTGELFF. Filled out from reference TRBV5-1 and TRBJ2-2, the complete variable domain reads KAGVTQTPRYLIKTRGQQVTLSCSPISGHRSVSWYQQTPGQGLQFLFEYFSETQRNKGNFPGRFSGRQFSNSRSEMNVSTLELGDSALYLCASSVNTGELFFGEGSRLTVL.

The chain combines TRBV5-1 with TRBJ2-7, with 8 bases matching TRBD1. V lost 3 bases to trimming and J lost 2 bases; unmatched junction nucleotides: 4. Germline CDR1 reads SGHRS; CDR2 reads YFSETQ. The CDR3 totals 14 residues. In nucleotides, the CDR3 is TGCGCCAGCAGCTGGACAGGGAGAACCTACGAGCAGTACTTC. This gives the protein CASSWTGRTYEQYF.

Points on this clone: The same CDR3 arises from other DNA sequences in this sample as well. J is TRBJ1-2 and V is TRBV6-2 or TRBV6-3; possibly TRBD1 for D (6 bases). Germline V gives CDR1 MNHEY, CDR2 SVGEGT. V lost 5 bases and J lost 4, with 8 bases in between. This CDR3 comprises 12 residues. The CDR3: CASSQGTYGYTF. The CDR3 DNA sequence: TGTGCCAGCAGTCAGGGGACCTATGGCTACACCTTC.

The chain joins TRBV15 to TRBJ1-5; possibly TRBD1 for D (5 bases). The germline V and J ends were trimmed by 1 base and 6 bases, with 10 bases remaining between them. The CDR3 totals 14 residues. Germline-derived CDR1 and CDR2 are LNHNV and YYDKDF (reference sequence). The chain's CDR3 is CATSRGGEGQPQHF. CDR3 in DNA: TGTGCCACCAGCAGAGGAGGGGAGGGTCAGCCCCAGCATTTT.

The chain is built from TRBV7-9 and TRBJ2-7, with D possibly matching TRBD1 (6 bases). Between the trimmed V and J ends, which lost 2 bases and 2 bases, there was a span of 7 bases. Germline-derived CDR1 and CDR2 are SEHNR and FQNEAQ (reference sequence). This CDR3 spans 13 amino acids. CDR3: CASSLKGAYEQYF. Written as DNA, the CDR3 is TGTGCCAGCAGCTTAAAGGGGGCCTACGAGCAGTACTTC.

J is TRBJ2-1 and V is TRBV28, with a possible D match to TRBD1 (5 bases). Trimming cost V 0 bases and J 4 bases, with 10 bases left between them. Germline assignment: CDR1 MDHEN and CDR2 SYDVKM. CDR3 length equals 15 residues. CDR3: CASSLWMAGYNEQFF. The CDR3 nucleotides read TGTGCCAGCAGTTTATGGATGGCAGGGTACAATGAGCAGTTCTTC.

The chain joins TRBV2 to TRBJ1-5; the match to TRBD1 covers 8 bases. The V and J ends lost 9 bases and 3 bases, in that order; junction bases with no gene match: 4. The CDR3 sequence is 13 residues long. Germline V CDR1 and CDR2: SNHLY, FYNNEI. The CDR3 sequence is CASTGGDNQPQHF. The CDR3 DNA follows: TGTGCCAGTACAGGGGGTGACAATCAGCCCCAGCATTTT. The whole variable domain, filled in from reference TRBV2 and TRBJ1-5, reads EPEVTQTPSHQVTQMGQEVILRCVPISNHLYFYWYRQILGQKVEFLVSFYNNEISEKSEIFDDQFSVERPDGSNFTLKIRSTKLEDSAMYFCASTGGDNQPQHFGDGTRLSIL.

CDR3 protein: CATSDSRANYGYTF. CDR3 DNA sequence: TGTGCCACCAGTGATAGCCGGGCCAACTATGGCTACACCTTC. This chain links TRBV24-1 with TRBJ1-2; D not certain. CDR1 is KGHDR, CDR2 SFDVKD, per germline. Between the trimmed V and J ends, which lost 3 bases and 2 bases, there was a span of 9 bases. This CDR3 spans 14 amino acids.

V and J are TRBV11-2 and TRBJ1-3; D gene uncertain. V was trimmed by 1 base and J by 1 base, leaving 5 bases between them. Germline V CDR1 and CDR2: SGHAT, FQNNGV. The CDR3 is made up of 14 amino acids. The CDR3 loop reads CASSLGFSGNTIYF. The CDR3 bases are TGTGCCAGCAGCTTAGGTTTTTCTGGAAACACCATATATTTT.

The rearrangement uses TRBV15 and TRBJ1-2, with D possibly TRBD1 on 6 matching bases. The V gene lost 0 bases and the J gene lost 2 bases, with 13 bases spanning the gap. CDR1 and CDR2 (germline): LNHNV, YYDKDF (reference sequence). The CDR3 is 16 amino acids. The CDR3 sequence: CATSRDLRGENYGYTF. The CDR3 DNA follows: TGTGCCACCAGCAGAGATCTAAGGGGGGAGAACTATGGCTACACCTTC.

The chain uses TRBV7-2 and TRBJ2-1; possible D gene TRBD2, 7 bases. Trimming stripped 6 bases from V and 7 bases from J, with 16 bases between. The CDR3 totals 14 residues. The germline gives CDR1 SGHTA, CDR2 FQGNSA. The CDR3 protein is CASSPGGGRNEQFF. Here the CDR3 DNA reads TGTGCCAGCAGTCCTGGGGGGGGGCGGAATGAGCAGTTCTTC.

The CDR3 is CASSYSQGTNEKLFF. CDR3 bases: TGTGCCAGCAGTTACTCACAGGGGACTAATGAAAAACTGTTTTTT. This rearrangement joins TRBV6-5 to TRBJ1-4, with 7 bases identical to TRBD1. V lost 0 bases to trimming and J lost 2 bases; unmatched junction nucleotides: 0. Per the germline V gene, CDR1 is MNHEY and CDR2 is SVGAGI. This CDR3 has 15 amino acids.

The chain recombines TRBV28 with TRBJ1-6; TRBD1 might be the D (6 bases). Trimming removed 9 bases at V and 5 bases at J, with 14 bases between. The germline CDR1 and CDR2 sequences are MDHEN and SYDVKM. The CDR3 contains 14 residues. The CDR3 loop is CASEGGSNNSPLHF. Here the CDR3 DNA reads TGTGCCAGTGAGGGGGGCTCGAATAATTCACCCCTCCACTTT.

V gene TRBV5-4 combines with J gene TRBJ2-5; maybe TRBD1 (7 bases). Trimming pared 1 base from V and 5 bases from J, leaving 18 bases between. The CDR3 consists of 16 residues. The germline gives CDR1 SGHNT, CDR2 YYREEE (reference sequence). The DNA for the CDR3 is TGTGCCAGCAGCTTGTTAGAGGTGCGGGGACAGGAGACCCAGTACTTC. Its translation: CASSLLEVRGQETQYF.

The chain couples TRBV5-6 to TRBJ2-7; weak D call: TRBD2 (6 bases). Germline-derived CDR1 and CDR2 are SGHDT and YYEEEE. The CDR3 totals 13 residues. V was pared by 4 bases and J by 7 bases, with 15 bases between. CDR3 in amino acids: CASSPMLAREQYF. CDR3 coding DNA: TGTGCCAGCAGCCCAATGCTAGCGAGGGAGCAGTACTTC.

The chain uses TRBV5-1 and TRBJ2-1; 9 bases are shared with TRBD1. Germline V gene sequence: CDR1 SGHRS, CDR2 YFSETQ. J was trimmed by 6 bases and V by 4 bases; bases with no gene match: 8. This CDR3 comprises 15 residues. CDR3 nucleotides: TGCGCCAGCAGCCTCGGACAGGGGAGGTTCAATGAGCAGTTCTTC. This encodes CASSLGQGRFNEQFF.

The chain uses TRBV11-1 and TRBJ2-7; no reliable D call. V lost 0 bases and J lost 3, with 9 bases in between. This CDR3 is built from 14 residues. Germline assignment: CDR1 SGHAT and CDR2 FQDESV (reference sequence). The CDR3 DNA reads TGTGCCAGCAGCTTAGCGGTCGGCCGCTACGAGCAGTACTTC. This gives the protein CASSLAVGRYEQYF.

CDR3 sequence reads: CASSPTWDRGHRQFF. As DNA, the CDR3 is TGTGCCAGCAGCCCGACGTGGGACAGGGGGCATCGGCAGTTCTTC. V gene TRBV5-5 combines with J gene TRBJ2-1; 12 bases match TRBD1. This CDR3 is built from 15 residues. Losses at the gene ends were 4 bases for V and 12 bases for J; bases not matched to a gene: 11. Per the germline V gene, CDR1 is SGHKS and CDR2 is YYEKEE (reference sequence).

This chain uses TRBV19 with TRBJ2-7; D possibly matches TRBD1 or TRBD2 (5 bases each). The CDR3 sequence is 15 residues long. V was cut by 3 bases and J by 0 bases, with 12 bases left in between. Germline assignment: CDR1 LNHDA and CDR2 SQIVND (reference sequence). This chain's CDR3 is CASSIKGGGSYEQYF. Here the CDR3 DNA reads TGTGCCAGTAGTATTAAGGGTGGGGGCTCCTACGAGCAGTACTTC.